This TCR beta chain comes out of a study of T cell repertoires in cytomegalovirus infection. About the research overall: Matching HLA type, along with CMV infection, was indicated by public TCR beta signatures.

From the reads, TCRdb called clonotypes with MiXCR, one entry per CDR3 protein. Among more than 150,000 distinct CDR3 sequences, under 20% were seen once, and the ten largest hold around 20%. From germline, CDR1 is MDHEN and CDR2 SYDVKM. The trim removed 4 bases at V and 4 bases at J, leaving 11 bases unmatched. The CDR3 consists of 16 residues. This clonotype has just a few counts. Its specificity is unknown. Overall study findings and caveats: Summed frequency of public TCR beta families distinguished CMV carriers with the relevant HLA.

The sequenced sample consisted of CD8+ T cells from PBMCs. The chain employs TRBV28 and TRBJ2-7; 9 bases line up with TRBD1. The TCR sequence derives from a human donor in good health (CMV status not recorded). Some clones in this sample may be carry-over from other donors' samples. In DNA, the CDR3 is TGTGCCAGCAGTTCAAACCGACAGGGGGGGAGGTACGAGCAGTACTTC. Protein sequence: CASSSNRQGGRYEQYF.